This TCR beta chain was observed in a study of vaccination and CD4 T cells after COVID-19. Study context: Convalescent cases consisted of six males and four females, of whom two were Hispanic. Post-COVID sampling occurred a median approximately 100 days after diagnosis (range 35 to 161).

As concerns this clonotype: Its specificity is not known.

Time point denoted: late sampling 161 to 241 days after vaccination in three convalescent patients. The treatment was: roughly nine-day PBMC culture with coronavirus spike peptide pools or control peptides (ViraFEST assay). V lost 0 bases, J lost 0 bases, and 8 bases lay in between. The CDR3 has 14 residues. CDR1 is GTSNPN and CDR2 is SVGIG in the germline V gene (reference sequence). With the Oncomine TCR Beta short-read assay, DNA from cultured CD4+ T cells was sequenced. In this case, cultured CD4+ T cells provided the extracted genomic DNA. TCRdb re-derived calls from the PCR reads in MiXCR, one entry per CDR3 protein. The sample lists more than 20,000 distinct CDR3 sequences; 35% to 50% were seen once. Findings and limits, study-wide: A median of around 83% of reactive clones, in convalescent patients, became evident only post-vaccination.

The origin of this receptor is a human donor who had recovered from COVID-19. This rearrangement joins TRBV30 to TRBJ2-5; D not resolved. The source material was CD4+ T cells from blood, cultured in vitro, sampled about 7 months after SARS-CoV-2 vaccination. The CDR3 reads CAWSVQWNQETQYF. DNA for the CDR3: TGTGCCTGGAGTGTACAATGGAACCAAGAGACCCAGTACTTC.